Detailed here is one T cell receptor beta chain. The antigen is undetermined. The sample comes from a study of cytomegalovirus exposure and HLA in healthy donors. CDR1 and CDR2 (germline): SNHLY, FYNNEI. V lost 5 bases to trimming and J lost 6 bases; unmatched junction nucleotides: 10. The CDR3 spans 15 residues. In the PCR, 60 Vbeta and 13 Jbeta primers were used. Generated by immunoSEQ multiplex PCR, the TCRdb table keeps only in-frame clones and is missing some. The sample carries more than 150,000 clones, over 75% recorded once. Each donor was nominally healthy when sampled (though unrecorded immune exposures were likely). Whole-study findings and limits: High sensitivity and specificity were reportedly achieved when the classifier diagnosed cytomegalovirus status. There were a few CMV-associated chains whose specificity for CMV antigens was confirmed in vitro. HLA alleles were associated with 15,000 to 20,000 TCR beta sequences in a later analysis at 0.05 false discovery rate.

The source is a girl under three years old in good health and CMV-seronegative. The sample was PBMCs. This chain joins TRBV2 and TRBJ2-1; 7 bases align to TRBD2. The CDR3 loop is CASSPGGSRVNEQFF. In nucleotides, the CDR3 is TGTGCCAGCAGTCCGGGCGGGAGCCGAGTCAATGAGCAGTTCTTC.